This is a list of T cell receptor beta chains from one sample in a study of OX40 agonist ivuxolimab in advanced cancers. Some clones are missing from TCRdb's copy, which holds only in-frame ones; the method was immunoSEQ multiplex PCR. Among roughly 50,000 clones listed, over 70% were seen once. Sequences were derived from CD4+ or CD8+ T cells sorted from blood, sampled in a trial of the OX40 agonist ivuxolimab. The receptors derive from an adult with an advanced solid tumor such as melanoma, head and neck, liver or kidney cancer. CDR3s include the opening cysteine and the closing phenylalanine or tryptophan.

J | V | CDR3
TRBJ1-2 | TRBV7-8 | CASSLTGTGNYGYTF
TRBJ2-3 | TRBV6-5 | CASRGARTDTQYF
TRBJ2-1 | TRBV5-1 | CASCSGNSYNEQFF
TRBJ2-5 | TRBV7-3 | CASSPQGGQETQYF
TRBJ1-1 | TRBV18 | CASSPEREFRGRTEAFF
TRBJ1-2 | TRBV28 | CASSSTGAGNYGYTF
TRBJ1-5 | TRBV6-1 | CASSWGTGGQPQHF
TRBJ2-3 | TRBV19 | CASSFDRQDTQYF
TRBJ1-2 | TRBV11-2 | CASSSEAGNYGYTF
TRBJ1-1 | TRBV11-2 | CASSLWRGNTEAFF
TRBJ1-2 | TRBV6-5 | CASSYGQGTGGYTF
TRBJ2-7 | TRBV5-6 | CASSYGGTYEQYF
TRBJ2-3 | TRBV9 | CASSVESRGNTQYF
TRBJ2-7 | TRBV5-6 | CASSRVGAGYEQYF
TRBJ2-5 | TRBV5-5 | CASNPNSALETQYF
TRBJ1-1 | TRBV5-4 | CASSSRGNTEAFF
TRBJ2-1 | TRBV29-1 | CSAPFRFAGPSYNEQFF
TRBJ2-7 | TRBV4-1 | CASSQRGLGGEQYF
TRBJ2-1 | TRBV28 | CASRSESRHEQFF
TRBJ1-1 | TRBV27 | CASSGQYFPEAFF
TRBJ1-4 | TRBV5-6 | CASSLSWEGFGEKLFF
TRBJ2-7 | TRBV11-2 | CASRGGQRNSYEQYF
TRBJ2-5 | TRBV6-6 | CASKNQETQYF
TRBJ2-3 | TRBV25-1 | CASSEMARSTDTQYF
TRBJ1-1 | TRBV9 | CASSLKGVTEAFF
TRBJ2-7 | TRBV30 | CAGDRGLGEQYF
TRBJ1-2 | TRBV6-6 | CASSSGTGWGYTF
TRBJ2-3 | TRBV7-2 | CASSTTSGSDTQYF
TRBJ1-1 | TRBV6-4 | CASSADRAAEAFF
TRBJ1-6 | TRBV2 | CASQGSSPLHF
TRBJ1-1 | TRBV27 | CASSLIPSGNTEAFF
TRBJ2-2 | TRBV10-3 | CAISRTEANTGELFF
TRBJ2-2 | TRBV2 | CASSLSGLGSGELFF
TRBJ1-5 | TRBV7-2 | CASSPNTNQPQHF
TRBJ2-3 | TRBV7-9 | CASSLGLDSQGTDTQYF
TRBJ1-2 | TRBV7-2 | CASSARQGSGRGYTF
TRBJ1-1 | TRBV19 | CASSINRNTEAFF
TRBJ1-2 | TRBV29-1 | CSVDQTNYGYTF
TRBJ2-5 | TRBV29-1 | CSVEDPWAGGETQYF
TRBJ1-2 | TRBV9 | CASSVGKGGNGYTF
TRBJ2-1 | TRBV15 | CATSRVLGGFYNEQFF
TRBJ1-4 | TRBV9 | CASSRGAGGGEKLFF
TRBJ2-7 | TRBV18 | CASSPPGTGPNEQYF